The 2 T cell receptor beta chains reported below all come from one sample, sequenced in a study of shared clonotypes between healthy human individuals. Data came from immunoSEQ multiplex PCR; TCRdb stores just in-frame clones and leaves some out. The sample lists around 620,000 clones, approximately 95% seen once, with over 0.1% in the top ten. CD45RO-negative cells were positively selected for CCR7, leaving out terminally differentiated effector memory CD45RA+ cells. The sample comprised naive CD8+ T cells sorted from blood. These receptor sequences come from a woman aged 25 to 39 in good health.

The chain employs TRBV15 and TRBJ1-2; TRBD1 agrees at 7 bases. CDR1 is LNHNV and CDR2 is YYDKDF in the germline V gene (reference sequence). After removal of 5 bases from V and 7 bases from J, the junction contained 7 bases not matched to a gene. The CDR3 spans 13 residues. For the CDR3, the DNA is TGTGCCACCAGCGAGGGACAGCTAAGTGGCTACACCTTC. Translating it yields CATSEGQLSGYTF.

This clone was picked up a small number of times. V and J are TRBV7-9 and TRBJ1-2; D may be TRBD1 (6 bases). The CDR3 loop spans 13 amino acids. Trimming shortened V by 1 base and J by 6 bases, and 9 bases separated the two germline ends. Germline CDR1 and CDR2: SEHNR and FQNEAQ (reference sequence). CDR3 protein: CASSLGSGDGYTF. The CDR3 nucleotides are TGTGCCAGCAGCTTAGGGTCAGGGGATGGCTACACCTTC.